This TCR beta chain originates from a study of CD8 T cells in ankylosing spondylitis. The sample holds many counts of this clonotype. The antigen remains undetermined. V lost 4 bases, J lost 0 bases, and 10 bases lay in between. CDR1 is LNHDA, CDR2 SQIVND, per germline (reference sequence). The CDR3 has 15 amino acids. Quantitative 5'-RACE with molecular barcodes was used to make the TCR beta libraries. TCRdb re-called the 5' RACE reads through MiXCR, storing one row per CDR3 protein. The sample lists some 130,000 distinct CDR3 sequences, roughly 15% seen once, with 2.5% to 3% in the top ten. The study, taken as a whole, reports: A TCR beta motif of several highly homologous variants seemed to mark ankylosing spondylitis blood. It was reported that disease-linked clones were significantly enriched in matched ankylosing spondylitis synovial fluid. The disease-linked clones had a CD8+ phenotype and low blood frequencies.

The chain employs TRBV19 and TRBJ2-1, with a weak D call TRBD1 (6 bases). The source of this sequence is a female donor with ankylosing spondylitis or in good health (not recorded which). Sequencing input: blood, either unsorted or a sorted T cell fraction (not recorded which). CDR3 sequence: CASSRGPNSYNEQFF. DNA for the CDR3: TGTGCCAGTAGTAGGGGGCCAAACTCCTACAATGAGCAGTTCTTC.